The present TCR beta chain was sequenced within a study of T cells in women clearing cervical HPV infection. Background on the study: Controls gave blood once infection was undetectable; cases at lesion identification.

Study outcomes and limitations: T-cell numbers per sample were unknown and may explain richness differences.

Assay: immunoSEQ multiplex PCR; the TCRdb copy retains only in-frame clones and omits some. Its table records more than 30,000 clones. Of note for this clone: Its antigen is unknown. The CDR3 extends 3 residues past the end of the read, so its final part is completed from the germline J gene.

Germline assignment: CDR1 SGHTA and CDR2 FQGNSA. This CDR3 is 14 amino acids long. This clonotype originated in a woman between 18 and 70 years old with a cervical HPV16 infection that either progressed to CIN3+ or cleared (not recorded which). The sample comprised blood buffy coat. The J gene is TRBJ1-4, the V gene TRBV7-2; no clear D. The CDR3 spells CASSNQRGNSPLFF. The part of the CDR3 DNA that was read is TGTGCCAGCAGCAACCAACGGGGTAATTCACCA.